These 13 T cell receptor beta chains share one sample of origin, sequenced in a study of Graves' ophthalmopathy and Graves' hyperthyroidism. Amplification of the TCR beta CDR3 regions used RNA transcripts (as template). First-round RT-PCR used HTBI primers; second-round multiplex PCR followed. TCRdb fed the multiplex PCR reads into MiXCR, producing one record per CDR3 protein. Found here are over 650,000 distinct CDR3 sequences, over 40% of them singletons; the top ten hold roughly 3.5%. The sample consisted of peripheral blood. The receptors were sampled from an adult man with Graves' ophthalmopathy.

Regarding this clonotype: In this CDR3 the conserved last residue, phenylalanine or tryptophan, is missing, so a read error is likely. The gene calls are TRBV20-1 and TRBJ2-7; TRBD2 matches at 10 bases. The germline CDR1 and CDR2 sequences are DFQATT and SNEGSKA (reference sequence). V lost 4 bases to trimming and J lost 2 bases; unmatched junction nucleotides: 5. The length of the CDR3 is 14 residues. The CDR3 coding sequence is TGCAGTGCTACCGGACTAGCGGAACCCTACGAGCAGTACCTC. It is translated as CSATGLAEPYEQYL.

This clonotype was seen a handful of times. J is TRBJ1-1 and V is TRBV7-9; 9 bases line up with TRBD1. This CDR3 has 14 residues. V trimming: 4 bases; J trimming: 11 bases; junction bases outside the gene matches: 11. Germline V lookup: CDR1 SEHNR, CDR2 FQNEAQ (reference sequence). The CDR3 protein is CASSSQQGAAEAFF. The CDR3 DNA sequence: TGTGCCAGCAGCTCCCAACAGGGGGCGGCGGAGGCTTTCTTT.

At least ten counts were recorded for this clonotype. DNA of the CDR3: TGTGCCAGTAGTCCTCGGGACGGGAATGAAAAACTGTTTTTT. It is translated as CASSPRDGNEKLFF. The chain links TRBV19 to TRBJ1-4; tentatively, D is TRBD1 (5 bases). CDR1 and CDR2 from the germline V gene are LNHDA and SQIVND (reference sequence). The CDR3 length is 14 residues. The germline V and J ends were trimmed by 5 bases and 5 bases, with 12 bases remaining between them.

To note about this clonotype: The CDR3 carries no conserved terminal phenylalanine or tryptophan, so it likely arises from a read error. The CDR3 loop reads CSARPGQGTYEQYL. The CDR3 DNA is TGCAGCGCTCGACCGGGACAGGGGACCTACGAGCAGTACCTC. The rearrangement uses TRBV29-1 and TRBJ2-7, with 10 bases identical to TRBD1. CDR3 length: 14 amino acids. CDR1 and CDR2 from the germline V gene are SQVTM and ANQGSEA. V trimming: 7 bases; J trimming: 2 bases; junction bases outside the gene matches: 8.

This clonotype showed up just a few times. The chain links TRBV7-8 to TRBJ2-7; D may correspond to TRBD1 or TRBD2 (5 bases each). Deletions cut 3 bases from V and 0 bases from J, with 12 bases between. The germline V gene has CDR1 SGHVS and CDR2 FQNEAQ. This CDR3 region has 15 residues. The CDR3 protein is CASSLGRPSSYEQYF. CDR3 coding DNA: TGTGCCAGCAGCTTGGGACGCCCGAGCTCCTACGAGCAGTACTTC.

The chain joins TRBV20-1 to TRBJ2-5, with D perhaps TRBD2 (6 bases). The V gene's germline CDR1 is DFQATT and CDR2 SNEGSKA (reference sequence). V lost 6 bases and J 7 bases, leaving 6 bases between the germline ends. The CDR3 has 9 amino acids. CDR3 protein: CSAGGTQYF. The CDR3 region has the DNA TGCAGTGCGGGGGGGACCCAGTACTTC.

The CDR3 nucleotides are TGTGCCAGCAGCTTAATGGGACAAATCACAGATACGCAGTATTTT. Its translation is CASSLMGQITDTQYF. The rearrangement uses TRBV7-3 and TRBJ2-3; the D gene is possibly TRBD1 (6 bases). V was cut by 1 base and J by 2 bases, with 10 bases left in between. Germline V gives CDR1 SGHTA, CDR2 FQGTGA. The length of the CDR3 is 15 residues.

This clonotype appeared many times. The V and J genes are TRBV9 and TRBJ1-1; D remains ambiguous. This CDR3 comprises 14 residues. Germline CDR1 is SGDLS and CDR2 is YYNGEE. Between the trimmed V and J ends, which lost 0 bases and 1 base, there was a span of 7 bases. CDR3 region: CASSVVSANTEAFF. CDR3 bases: TGTGCCAGCAGCGTAGTGTCGGCGAACACTGAAGCTTTCTTT.

This clonotype has at least ten counts. This rearrangement joins TRBV4-2 to TRBJ2-7; 10 bases are a match to TRBD2. CDR1 is LGHNA, CDR2 YNFKEQ, per germline. The CDR3 sequence is 16 residues long. J gave up 2 bases and V 0 bases, and 4 bases lay outside the gene matches. The CDR3 region has the DNA TGTGCCAGCAGCCAAGAAGGACTAGCGGAGCCCTACGAGCAGTACTTC. It translates to CASSQEGLAEPYEQYF.

The chain has TRBV7-2 and TRBJ2-5; TRBD2 matches 11 bases. Germline V gene lookup returns CDR1 SGHTA and CDR2 FQGNSA. This CDR3 comprises 15 residues. J gave up 5 bases and V 6 bases, and 8 bases lay outside the gene matches. The CDR3 region is CASSPPSGRRETQYF. DNA for the CDR3: TGTGCCAGCAGTCCCCCTAGCGGGAGGCGGGAGACCCAGTACTTC. Together with reference TRBV7-2 and TRBJ2-5, the CDR3 gives the full variable domain: GAGVSQSPSNKVTEKGKDVELRCDPISGHTALYWYRQSLGQGLEFLIYFQGNSAPDKSGLPSDRFSAERTGGSVSTLTIQRTQQEDSAVYLCASSPPSGRRETQYFGPGTRLLVL.

This clonotype was picked up many times. The V and J genes are TRBV20-1 and TRBJ2-5, with a possible D match to TRBD2 (6 bases). The germline CDR1 and CDR2 sequences are DFQATT and SNEGSKA (reference sequence). V shed 3 bases and J shed 7 bases, with 24 bases lying between them. The CDR3 runs to 16 residues. The CDR3 DNA is TGCAGTGCTAGGGGAGGTGATACGACAGCCATGGGGACCCAGTACTTC. Encoded protein: CSARGGDTTAMGTQYF.

Concerning this clonotype: Just one base apart from a much larger clone, this may be a read error. The genes are TRBV7-9 and TRBJ2-2; 7 bases line up with TRBD2. Germline V gene sequence: CDR1 SEHNR, CDR2 FQNEAQ (reference sequence). CDR3 length: 14 residues. In nucleotides, the CDR3 is TGCGCCAGCAGCTTGTCTAGCGGTGCCGGGGAGCTGTTTTTT. This sequence encodes CASSLSSGAGELFF.

This clonotype was counted ten times or more. The gene calls are TRBV7-2 and TRBJ1-3; D gene unclear. This CDR3 is built from 16 residues. Per germline, CDR1 SGHTA and CDR2 FQGNSA. The V end lost 3 bases, the J end lost 0 bases, and 12 bases lay between the germline ends. The CDR3 is CASSFTSPSSGNTIYF. The CDR3 DNA is TGTGCCAGCAGCTTCACGTCTCCGAGCTCTGGAAACACCATATATTTT.